A single sample gave rise to the 22 T cell receptor beta chains below, sequenced in a study of cytotoxic CD8 clonotypes in ibrutinib-treated CLL. Repertoires were generated with immunoSEQ multiplex PCR, while TCRdb's copy carries only in-frame clones and drops some. The sample holds some 46,000 clones, over 60% seen once. Sample: PBMCs, taken after 12 months of ibrutinib treatment. The receptors were sampled from a human donor with chronic lymphocytic leukemia.

The V and J genes are TRBV5-6 and TRBJ2-6; weak D call: TRBD1 (6 bases). Germline loops: CDR1 SGHDT, CDR2 YYEEEE. This CDR3 region has 17 residues. Trimming took 1 base from V and 0 from J, leaving 11 bases between them. Here the CDR3 reads CASSLRGIFSGANVLTF. In nucleotides, the CDR3 is TGTGCCAGCAGCTTGAGGGGGATCTTCTCTGGGGCCAACGTCCTGACTTTC.

The V call is TRBV7-2, the J call TRBJ2-5; no firm D call. CDR3 size: 11 residues. Germline CDR1 is SGHTA and CDR2 is FQGNSA. With 2 bases removed from V and 7 bases from J, the gap between germline ends came to 5 bases. As DNA, the CDR3 is TGTGCCAGCAGCTTACTAGGGACCCAGTACTTC. Amino acid sequence: CASSLLGTQYF.

The V and J genes are TRBV13 and TRBJ2-5; D may correspond to TRBD1 or TRBD2 (5 bases each). Germline CDR1 reads PRHDT; CDR2 reads FYEKMQ (reference sequence). Trimming pared 1 base from V and 4 bases from J, leaving 13 bases between. CDR3 size: 15 residues. The CDR3: CASSLVFGDAETQYF. The CDR3 DNA follows: TGTGCCAGCAGCTTAGTCTTCGGGGACGCAGAGACCCAGTACTTC.

This clone was detected only a few times. This chain links TRBV5-8 with TRBJ1-4; maybe TRBD1 (5 bases). CDR1 SGHTS and CDR2 YDEGEE come from the germline V gene. V was trimmed by 5 bases and J by 7 bases, leaving 9 bases between them. The CDR3 consists of 12 residues. The CDR3 nucleotides are TGTGCCAGCAGTCGGGACGGTGAAAAACTGTTTTTT. This codes for CASSRDGEKLFF.

The CDR3 sequence: CASSYPGGYEQYF. DNA of the CDR3: TGTGCCAGCAGTTACCCGGGGGGCTACGAGCAGTACTTC. The chain uses TRBV6-9 and TRBJ2-7; 7 nucleotides align to TRBD2. Germline assignment: CDR1 MNHGY and CDR2 SVAAGI. With 3 bases clipped from V and 3 bases from J, the junction kept 2 bases outside the gene matches. The CDR3 loop spans 13 amino acids.

The chain links TRBV7-2 to TRBJ2-5; D gene unclear. This CDR3 has 14 residues. Germline V gene data show CDR1 as SGHTA and CDR2 as FQGNSA. Trimming cost V 1 base and J 5 bases, with 11 bases left between them. This CDR3 reads CASSLDTVLETQYF. CDR3 coding DNA: TGTGCCAGCAGCTTAGACACGGTCCTGGAGACCCAGTACTTC.

This chain links TRBV10-2 with TRBJ2-7; D perhaps matches TRBD1 (5 bases). Germline values: CDR1 WSHSY, CDR2 SAAADI. This CDR3 has 12 amino acids. V was pared by 7 bases and J by 5 bases, with 12 bases between. The CDR3 region has the DNA TGCGCCAGCAAAGCAGGGTTCGACGAGCAGTACTTC. Encoded protein: CASKAGFDEQYF.

This rearrangement joins TRBV28 to TRBJ2-7; 12 bases map to TRBD2. The CDR3 is made up of 20 amino acids. Trimming took 3 bases from V and 0 from J; bases not matched to a gene: 15. Germline CDR1 reads MDHEN; CDR2 reads SYDVKM. The CDR3 loop is CASSFGLGRLAGGSSYEQYF. As DNA, the CDR3 is TGTGCCAGCAGTTTTGGGCTGGGTAGGCTAGCGGGAGGGAGCTCCTACGAGCAGTACTTC.

This sequence joins TRBV4-1 and TRBJ1-1, with 7 bases fitting TRBD1. This CDR3 region has 15 residues. CDR1 MGHRA and CDR2 YSYEKL come from the germline V gene. V lost 0 bases, J lost 11 bases, and 12 bases stayed unmatched. The CDR3 loop reads CASSQDQQGGLGAFF. The CDR3 DNA reads TGCGCCAGCAGCCAAGATCAACAAGGGGGCTTAGGGGCTTTCTTT.

The chain uses TRBV7-9 and TRBJ1-1, with D hard to call. V was shortened by 2 bases and J by 0 bases, with 4 bases between the two germline ends. The germline V gene has CDR1 SEHNR and CDR2 FQNEAQ (reference sequence). This CDR3 has 13 residues. CDR3: CASSLSLNTEAFF. The CDR3 DNA follows: TGTGCCAGCAGCTTAAGTTTGAACACTGAAGCTTTCTTT.

The rearrangement joins TRBV15 to TRBJ1-5; TRBD1 matches 7 bases. The CDR3 length is 14 residues. V dropped 3 bases and J dropped 6; count of bases not matched to a gene: 5. CDR1 is LNHNV, CDR2 YYDKDF, per germline (reference sequence). This CDR3 reads CATSSDRQGQPQHF. The CDR3 nucleotides read TGTGCCACCAGCAGTGACCGACAGGGTCAGCCCCAGCATTTT.

The chain couples TRBV20-1 to TRBJ2-1; TRBD2 might be the D (6 bases). V dropped 7 bases and J dropped 4 bases, with 8 bases sitting between them. The CDR3 totals 11 residues. Germline V CDR1 and CDR2: DFQATT, SNEGSKA (reference sequence). The DNA of the CDR3 is TGCAGTGTTGGGGGGTACAATGAGCAGTTCTTC. Protein product: CSVGGYNEQFF.

The V and J genes are TRBV5-6 and TRBJ2-3; D gene uncertain. Germline V gene lookup returns CDR1 SGHDT and CDR2 YYEEEE. V was cut by 4 bases and J by 6 bases, with 15 bases left in between. The CDR3 is 14 residues long. The CDR3 DNA reads as TGTGCCAGCAGCGTCCGGGCCGAAGGTGATACGCAGTATTTT. It is translated as CASSVRAEGDTQYF. Combining the CDR3 with reference TRBV5-6 and TRBJ2-3 gives the whole variable domain DAGVTQSPTHLIKTRGQQVTLRCSPKSGHDTVSWYQQALGQGPQFIFQYYEEEERQRGNFPDRFSGHQFPNYSSELNVNALLLGDSALYLCASSVRAEGDTQYFGPGTRLTVL.

The genes are TRBV29-1 and TRBJ2-1; possibly TRBD2 for D (5 bases). CDR3 length equals 11 residues. V gave up 7 bases and J gave up 6 bases, with 10 bases separating them. Germline assignment: CDR1 SQVTM and CDR2 ANQGSEA. The CDR3 protein is CSARRGNEQFF. Written as DNA, the CDR3 is TGCAGCGCCAGACGGGGCAATGAGCAGTTCTTC.

This rearrangement joins TRBV9 to TRBJ2-1; 11 bases line up with TRBD2. Germline trimming cut 4 bases from V and 6 bases from J; bases unmatched to any gene: 6. Germline CDR1 reads SGDLS; CDR2 reads YYNGEE. This CDR3 is built from 15 residues. The CDR3 DNA reads TGTGCCAGCAGCCAGACTAGCGGGGTCCTCAATGAGCAGTTCTTC. Translated: CASSQTSGVLNEQFF. The entire variable domain, with the rest obtained from reference TRBV9 and TRBJ2-1, is as follows: DSGVTQTPKHLITATGQRVTLRCSPRSGDLSVYWYQQSLDQGLQFLIQYYNGEERAKGNILERFSAQQFPDLHSELNLSSLELGDSALYFCASSQTSGVLNEQFFGPGTRLTVL.

This clone was observed a handful of times. J is TRBJ1-1 and V is TRBV4-2; the D gene is possibly TRBD1 (6 bases). V lost 4 bases, J lost 4 bases, and 16 bases lay in between. Germline CDR1 and CDR2: LGHNA and YNFKEQ. There are 15 residues in the CDR3. CDR3 residues: CASSLPEGGATEAFF. CDR3 DNA sequence: TGTGCCAGCAGCCTCCCCGAGGGGGGCGCCACTGAAGCTTTCTTT.

The genes are TRBV5-1 and TRBJ2-7, with D possibly matching TRBD1 (5 bases). V lost 6 bases to trimming and J lost 1 base, with 14 bases between them. There are 14 residues in the CDR3. From germline, CDR1 is SGHRS and CDR2 YFSETQ. The DNA of the CDR3 is TGCGCCAGCACCCGTGACAGTGCTTCCTACGAGCAGTACTTC. It specifies CASTRDSASYEQYF. The full variable domain, its missing parts supplied by reference TRBV5-1 and TRBJ2-7, is KAGVTQTPRYLIKTRGQQVTLSCSPISGHRSVSWYQQTPGQGLQFLFEYFSETQRNKGNFPGRFSGRQFSNSRSEMNVSTLELGDSALYLCASTRDSASYEQYFGPGTRLTVT.

The rearrangement joins TRBV11-2 to TRBJ2-5; TRBD1 is a possible D gene (6 bases). The CDR3 length is 14 residues. V was cut by 0 bases and J by 5 bases, with 10 bases left in between. Germline V gene sequence: CDR1 SGHAT, CDR2 FQNNGV. The CDR3 loop is CASSLDRGSETQYF. CDR3 nucleotide sequence: TGTGCCAGCAGCTTAGACAGGGGCAGTGAGACCCAGTACTTC.

This clone was counted only a few times. The sample holds other DNA sequences that translate to the same CDR3. V is TRBV6-5 and J is TRBJ2-7; D unresolved. Per the germline V gene, CDR1 is MNHEY and CDR2 is SVGAGI. V was shortened by 0 bases and J by 7 bases, with 7 bases between the two germline ends. The CDR3 has 12 amino acids. The CDR3 nucleotides read TGTGCCAGCAGTTACTCAGGCCGGGAGCAGTACTTC. Protein: CASSYSGREQYF.

V usage is TRBV7-3 and J usage is TRBJ1-1; D is undetermined. From germline, CDR1 is SGHTA and CDR2 FQGTGA. Trimming stripped 3 bases from V and 3 bases from J, with 8 bases between. This CDR3 is built from 13 residues. CDR3 bases: TGTGCCAGCAGCTTCCAGAAATACACTGAAGCTTTCTTT. This sequence encodes CASSFQKYTEAFF.

The CDR3 reads CASSQDRLAGTDTQYF. CDR3 coding DNA: TGCGCCAGCAGCCAAGATCGTCTAGCGGGGACAGATACGCAGTATTTT. The chain uses TRBV4-1 and TRBJ2-3; 9 nucleotides agree with TRBD2. Per germline, CDR1 MGHRA and CDR2 YSYEKL. V trimming: 0 bases; J trimming: 3 bases; junction bases outside the gene matches: 4. The CDR3 consists of 16 residues.

The chain links TRBV28 to TRBJ1-2; 7 bases match TRBD1. With V trimmed by 5 bases and J by 8 bases, 14 bases remained unmatched. The CDR3 has 15 residues. Germline CDR1 reads MDHEN; CDR2 reads SYDVKM. The CDR3 protein is CASSLTHYRGSGYTF. CDR3 coding DNA: TGTGCCAGCAGTCTTACGCACTACAGGGGAAGCGGCTACACCTTC.